This TCR beta chain was sequenced for a study of regulatory T cells in long-lasting Graves disease (dated by TCRdb to about 2021). About the investigation overall: Persistent Graves' disease was defined as persistently positive TSH receptor autoantibodies together with antithyroid drug treatment for over 5 years. Peripheral blood TCR sequencing and RNA sequencing compared persistent Graves' disease patients with newly diagnosed Graves' disease patients. The study took place in China and was registered as a clinical trial. A total of 33 samples were covered by TCR sequencing, comprising approximately 13 persistent and around 20 newly diagnosed Graves' disease patients. Antithyroid drugs had been taken for about 10.3 years on average by persistent Graves' disease patients in the clinical cohort.

Overall study results and their limits: Only the TCR beta chain was sequenced and analyzed. Persistent patients shared more public clonotypes among themselves (more than 2,500) than newly diagnosed patients did (about 970). As a limitation, the authors acknowledged that the small sample size may reduce accuracy. Lower TCR Shannon entropy and fewer highly expanded clones were observed in persistent Graves' disease patients than in newly diagnosed patients, which suggested clonal expansion. The study examined only peripheral blood because the primary lesion, thyroid tissue, could not be accessed. Persistent disease showed preferential use of TRBV28, TRBJ1-2 and TRBJ2-5, whereas newly diagnosed disease favored TRBV20-1 and TRBJ2-1.

The sample's time point label is to be understood as: persistent/refractory GD, antithyroid drugs over 5 years with positive TRAb. For both TCR sequencing and RNA sequencing, RNA was extracted from PBMCs in TRIzol. Graves' disease was diagnosed according to American Thyroid Association guidelines. Patients for the study were recruited at an endocrinology department in Xi'an, China. Each patient gave approximately 10 milliliters of peripheral blood, collected in an EDTA anticoagulant tube. PBMCs were isolated by Ficoll Paque Plus density gradient separation without further T cell sorting. An Agilent 2100 Bioanalyzer and agarose gel were used to check RNA quality, and a NanoDrop 2000 was used to measure RNA concentration. To prepare the library, multiplex PCR was applied. Sequencing was performed on an Illumina HiSeq 4000. TCR beta libraries were built with iRepertoire HTBI primers and Arm-PCR amplification of CDR3 regions. Before sequencing, the PCR products went through gel purification. Per the source publication's procedure: Across samples, 62 TRBV and 13 to 15 TRBJ segments were identified and used for gene usage analysis of CDR3 amino acid clonotypes. Filtered high-quality paired reads were merged into contigs using COPE and FqMerger. BLAST was used to align contigs to the IMGT TRBV, TRBD and TRBJ reference genes, and CDR3 was defined following IMGT. Clonotypes above 0.1% frequency were classified as highly expanded clones. Repertoire diversity was measured by Shannon entropy, and V-J evenness by the Gini coefficient. A clonotype found in more than one individual was treated as public. The public reads were reprocessed in TCRdb via fastp at Q25 and MiXCR, keeping in-frame beta chains. Entries are consolidated by CDR3 protein sequence, retaining the most common genes and DNA. Clone size and V and J calls follow TCRdb, not the original study. This sample holds about half a million distinct CDR3 sequences; approximately 23% were observed only once. In total, the top ten clones hold around 12% of the sample.

This clonotype occurred many times. It has no known antigen specificity. Base qualities are not provided; no much larger clone lies one nucleotide away. Here V drops 6 bases and J drops 5 bases, and the junction holds 13 bases not matched to any gene. Spanning cysteine to phenylalanine, the CDR3 consists of 15 amino acids. The CDR3 DNA has 45 bases and is translated from base 1. CDR1 SGHKS and CDR2 YYEKEE were looked up in the germline V gene (reference sequence). The receptor was isolated from a female donor with Graves disease. The chain was built from TRBV5-5 and TRBJ2-5, with 7 middle bases fitting TRBD2. Sequenced here: peripheral blood mononuclear cells (PBMCs), sampled when the disease was refractory, from a patient treated with antithyroid drugs. The DNA sequence is as follows: TGTGCCAGCACCAACCCGACACCCGGGGGGGAGACCCAGTACTTC. Translated, it reads CASTNPTPGGETQYF. With the portions outside the CDR3 filled from the reference TRBV5-5 and TRBJ2-5 genes, the complete variable region becomes DAGVTQSPTHLIKTRGQQVTLRCSPISGHKSVSWYQQVLGQGPQFIFQYYEKEERGRGNFPDRFSARQFPNYSSELNVNALLLGDSALYLCASTNPTPGGETQYFGPGTRLLVL.